The 10 T cell receptor beta chains listed next were all sequenced from one sample in a study of blood T cell repertoires in COVID-19. The method was immunoSEQ multiplex PCR; TCRdb's version includes in-frame clones alone and lacks a portion of them. The table has around 260,000 clones, around four fifths seen once. Source material: peripheral blood. These receptors all come from a man aged 60 to 75 with acute or convalescent COVID-19.

The rearrangement links TRBV27 to TRBJ2-1; 10 bases align to TRBD2. The V and J ends lost 7 bases and 4 bases, in that order; junction bases with no gene match: 13. CDR1 and CDR2 from the germline V gene are MNHEY and SMNVEV (reference sequence). The CDR3 is 17 residues long. The CDR3 sequence is CASTSLGLAADYNEQFF. The CDR3 nucleotides read TGTGCCAGCACTTCTTTAGGACTAGCGGCGGATTACAATGAGCAGTTCTTC.

This chain connects TRBV6-5 to TRBJ1-6; 7 nucleotides align to TRBD1. Trimming removed 0 bases from V and 3 bases from J; junction bases left unmatched: 2. The CDR3 covers 16 residues. The germline CDR1 and CDR2 sequences are MNHEY and SVGAGI. DNA of the CDR3: TGTGCCAGCAGTTACTCCACAGGGGTCTATAATTCACCCCTCCACTTT. Translating it yields CASSYSTGVYNSPLHF.

The gene calls are TRBV5-1 and TRBJ1-1, with 8 bases aligning to TRBD1. This CDR3 is 15 amino acids long. With 4 bases clipped from V and 2 bases from J, the junction kept 7 bases outside the gene matches. The germline gives CDR1 SGHRS, CDR2 YFSETQ. The CDR3 DNA reads as TGCGCCAGCAGCGGACAGGGTGGGGGAAACACTGAAGCTTTCTTT. Translating it yields CASSGQGGGNTEAFF.

This clone was observed a handful of times. As DNA, the CDR3 is TGTGCCAGTAGTATGATGGGGCCCAATCAGCCCCAGCATTTT. Protein product: CASSMMGPNQPQHF. The V gene is TRBV19, the J gene TRBJ1-5, with a tentative D call TRBD1 (5 bases). The CDR3 totals 14 residues. Deletions cut 3 bases from V and 3 bases from J, with 9 bases between. CDR1 is LNHDA, CDR2 SQIVND, per germline (reference sequence).

The chain joins TRBV6-6 to TRBJ2-2; the D is unclear. Per the germline V gene, CDR1 is MNHNY and CDR2 is SVGAGI (reference sequence). The germline V and J ends were trimmed by 0 bases and 4 bases, with 6 bases remaining between them. This CDR3 comprises 14 residues. CDR3 nucleotide sequence: TGTGCCAGCAGTTACTCAGGAGTCACCGGGGAGCTGTTTTTT. Protein sequence: CASSYSGVTGELFF.

This clone was seen just once. V gene TRBV7-2 combines with J gene TRBJ2-1, with 11 bases that match TRBD2. Germline-derived CDR1 and CDR2 are SGHTA and FQGNSA. Losses at the gene ends were 2 bases for V and 9 bases for J; bases not matched to a gene: 12. CDR3 length: 17 amino acids. The CDR3 sequence: CASSLSPLLAGGGEQFF. The CDR3 DNA reads TGTGCCAGCAGCTTAAGTCCCTTGCTAGCGGGAGGAGGTGAGCAGTTCTTC.

This chain uses TRBV6-2 or TRBV6-3 with TRBJ1-2; D not certain. This CDR3 is 17 amino acids long. Germline V gene lookup returns CDR1 MNHEY and CDR2 SVGEGT. Trimming took off 0 bases at V and 1 base at J, with 15 bases between the two ends. The chain's CDR3 is CASSYSSTLSFNYGYTF. The DNA of the CDR3 is TGTGCCAGCAGTTACTCCTCAACTTTGTCTTTTAACTATGGCTACACCTTC.

The CDR3 DNA is TGTGCCAGCAGCGTAATGGGACAGGAAGATAATAGCAATCAGCCCCAGCATTTT. It yields the protein CASSVMGQEDNSNQPQHF. This rearrangement joins TRBV9 to TRBJ1-5, with 8 bases lining up with TRBD1. The ends lost 1 base at V and 0 bases at J; junction bases unmatched: 9. The CDR3 length is 18 residues. The germline V gene has CDR1 SGDLS and CDR2 YYNGEE.

CDR3 coding DNA: TGCAGTGCTAGTCAGGGCAATGAAAAACTGTTTTTT. Translated, it gives CSASQGNEKLFF. The V and J genes are TRBV20-1 and TRBJ1-4, with a tentative D call TRBD1 (5 bases). V dropped 3 bases and J dropped 5 bases, with 7 bases sitting between them. CDR1 is DFQATT and CDR2 is SNEGSKA in the germline V gene (reference sequence). This CDR3 comprises 12 residues.

The chain carries TRBV28 and TRBJ2-7; possible D gene TRBD2, 6 bases. This CDR3 comprises 15 residues. V was clipped by 4 bases and J by 3 bases, with 16 bases between them. From germline, CDR1 is MDHEN and CDR2 SYDVKM. Here the CDR3 DNA reads TGTGCCAGCAGTTCGGAGGGTTCGGGTTTCTACGAGCAGTACTTC. Translating it yields CASSSEGSGFYEQYF.